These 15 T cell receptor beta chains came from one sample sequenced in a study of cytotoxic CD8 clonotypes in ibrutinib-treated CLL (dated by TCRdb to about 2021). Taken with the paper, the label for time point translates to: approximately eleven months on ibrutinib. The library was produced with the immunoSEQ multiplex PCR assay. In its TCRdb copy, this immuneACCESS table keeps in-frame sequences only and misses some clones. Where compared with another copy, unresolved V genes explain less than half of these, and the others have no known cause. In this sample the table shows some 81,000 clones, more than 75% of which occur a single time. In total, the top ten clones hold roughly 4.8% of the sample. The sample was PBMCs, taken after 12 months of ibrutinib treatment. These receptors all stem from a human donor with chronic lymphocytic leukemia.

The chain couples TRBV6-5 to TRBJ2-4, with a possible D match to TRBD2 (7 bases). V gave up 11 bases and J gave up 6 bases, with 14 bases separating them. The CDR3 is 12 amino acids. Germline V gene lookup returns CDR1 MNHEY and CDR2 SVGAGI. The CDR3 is CASRGGGNIQYF. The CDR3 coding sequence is TGTGCCTCAAGAGGGGGGGGAAACATTCAGTACTTC.

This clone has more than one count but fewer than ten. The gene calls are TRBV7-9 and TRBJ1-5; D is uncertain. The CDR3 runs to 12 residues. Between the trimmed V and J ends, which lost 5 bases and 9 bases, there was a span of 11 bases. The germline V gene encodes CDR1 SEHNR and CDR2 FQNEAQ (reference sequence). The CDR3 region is CASSPGPVPQHF. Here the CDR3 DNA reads TGTGCCAGCAGCCCCGGACCTGTGCCCCAGCATTTT.

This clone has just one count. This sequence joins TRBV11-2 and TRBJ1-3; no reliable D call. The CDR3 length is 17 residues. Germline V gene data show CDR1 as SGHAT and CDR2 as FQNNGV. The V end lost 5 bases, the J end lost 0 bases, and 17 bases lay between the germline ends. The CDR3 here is CASSPHHSSLSGNTIYF. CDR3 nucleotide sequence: TGTGCCAGCAGCCCTCACCACTCGAGCCTCTCTGGAAACACCATATATTTT.

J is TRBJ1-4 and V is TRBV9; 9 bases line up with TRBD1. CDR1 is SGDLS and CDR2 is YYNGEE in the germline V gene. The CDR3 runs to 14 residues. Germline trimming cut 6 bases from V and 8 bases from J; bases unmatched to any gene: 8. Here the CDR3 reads CASNTGGAGEKLFF. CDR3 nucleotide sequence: TGTGCCAGCAACACAGGGGGCGCGGGGGAAAAACTGTTTTTT.

The CDR3 sequence: CASSPGLAGVADTQYF. CDR3 bases: TGTGCCAGCTCACCGGGACTAGCGGGAGTGGCAGATACGCAGTATTTT. The chain couples TRBV18 to TRBJ2-3; TRBD2 matches 14 bases. Germline assignment: CDR1 KGHSH and CDR2 LQKENI. V trimming: 3 bases; J trimming: 4 bases; junction bases outside the gene matches: 3. CDR3 size: 16 residues.

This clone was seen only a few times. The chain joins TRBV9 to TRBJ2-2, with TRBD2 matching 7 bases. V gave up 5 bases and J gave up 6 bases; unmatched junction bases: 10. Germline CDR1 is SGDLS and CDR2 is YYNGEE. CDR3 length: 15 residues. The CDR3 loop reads CASSPGTTGSGELFF. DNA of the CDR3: TGTGCCAGCAGTCCCGGGACTACCGGCTCCGGGGAGCTGTTTTTT. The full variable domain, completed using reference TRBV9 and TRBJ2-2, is DSGVTQTPKHLITATGQRVTLRCSPRSGDLSVYWYQQSLDQGLQFLIQYYNGEERAKGNILERFSAQQFPDLHSELNLSSLELGDSALYFCASSPGTTGSGELFFGEGSRLTVL.

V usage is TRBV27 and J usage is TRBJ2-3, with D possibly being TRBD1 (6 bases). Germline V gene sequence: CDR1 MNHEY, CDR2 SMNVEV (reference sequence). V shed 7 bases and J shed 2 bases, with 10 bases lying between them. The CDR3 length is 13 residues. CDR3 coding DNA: TGTGCCAGCAAGGTGGGGGCCACAGATACGCAGTATTTT. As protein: CASKVGATDTQYF.

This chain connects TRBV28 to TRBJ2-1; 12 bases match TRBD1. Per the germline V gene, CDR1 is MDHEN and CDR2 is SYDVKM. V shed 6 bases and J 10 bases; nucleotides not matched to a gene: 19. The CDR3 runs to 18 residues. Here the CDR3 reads CASRGGTGGSGSLREQFF. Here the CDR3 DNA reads TGTGCCAGCAGAGGCGGGACAGGGGGCAGCGGGAGCCTCCGGGAGCAGTTCTTC.

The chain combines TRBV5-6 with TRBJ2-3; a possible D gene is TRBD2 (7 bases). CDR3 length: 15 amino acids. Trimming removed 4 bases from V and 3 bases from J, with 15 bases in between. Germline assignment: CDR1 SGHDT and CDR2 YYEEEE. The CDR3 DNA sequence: TGTGCCAGCAGCCCCCTAGGGGGGGGGACAGATACGCAGTATTTT. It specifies CASSPLGGGTDTQYF. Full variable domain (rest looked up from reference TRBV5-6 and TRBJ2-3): DAGVTQSPTHLIKTRGQQVTLRCSPKSGHDTVSWYQQALGQGPQFIFQYYEEEERQRGNFPDRFSGHQFPNYSSELNVNALLLGDSALYLCASSPLGGGTDTQYFGPGTRLTVL.

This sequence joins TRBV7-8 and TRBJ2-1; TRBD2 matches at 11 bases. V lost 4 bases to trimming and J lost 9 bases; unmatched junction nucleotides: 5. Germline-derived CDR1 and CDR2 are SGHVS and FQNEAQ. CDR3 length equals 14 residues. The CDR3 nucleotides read TGTGCCAGCAGCTACCTTAGCGGGAGGGGTGAGCAGTTCTTC. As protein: CASSYLSGRGEQFF.

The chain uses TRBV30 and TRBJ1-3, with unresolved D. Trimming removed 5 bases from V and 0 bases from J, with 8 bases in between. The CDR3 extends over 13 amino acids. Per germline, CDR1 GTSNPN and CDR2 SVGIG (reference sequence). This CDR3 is CAWRPFSGNTIYF. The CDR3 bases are TGTGCCTGGCGTCCCTTCTCTGGAAACACCATATATTTT.

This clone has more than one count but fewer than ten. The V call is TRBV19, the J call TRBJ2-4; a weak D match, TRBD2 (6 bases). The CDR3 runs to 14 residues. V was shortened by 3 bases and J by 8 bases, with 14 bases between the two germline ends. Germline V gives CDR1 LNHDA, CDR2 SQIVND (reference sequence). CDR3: CASSMGRSGDIQYF. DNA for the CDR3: TGTGCCAGTAGTATGGGCAGGTCGGGGGACATTCAGTACTTC.

The CDR3 is CSGGRGSAYEQYF. CDR3 nucleotides: TGCAGCGGGGGCAGGGGATCGGCCTACGAGCAGTACTTC. V is TRBV29-1 and J is TRBJ2-7; D may be TRBD1 (6 bases). CDR1 is SQVTM, CDR2 ANQGSEA, per germline. This CDR3 comprises 13 residues. V was cut by 7 bases and J by 2 bases, with 15 bases left in between.

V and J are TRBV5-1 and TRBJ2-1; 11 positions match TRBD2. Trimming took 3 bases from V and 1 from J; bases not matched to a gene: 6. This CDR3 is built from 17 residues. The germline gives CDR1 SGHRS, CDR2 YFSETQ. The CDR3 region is CASSWGLAEDSYNEQFF. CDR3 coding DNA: TGCGCCAGCAGCTGGGGACTAGCGGAAGATTCCTACAATGAGCAGTTCTTC.

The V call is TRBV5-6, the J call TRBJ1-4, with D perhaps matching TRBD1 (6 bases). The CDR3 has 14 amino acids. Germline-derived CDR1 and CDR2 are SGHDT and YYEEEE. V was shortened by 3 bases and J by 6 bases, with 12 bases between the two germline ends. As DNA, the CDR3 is TGTGCCAGCAGCTCCAGGGGATTGGATGAAAAACTGTTTTTT. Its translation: CASSSRGLDEKLFF.